This TCR beta chain comes out of a study of shared clonotypes between healthy human individuals. About the study: Aged between 18 and 49, the donors were a couple of women and three men.

Naivety among CD8 cells was defined by CD45RO negativity and positive CCR7 selection, thereby excluding terminally differentiated effector memory CD45RA+ cells. Assay used: immunoSEQ multiplex PCR; TCRdb lists only in-frame clones, some missing. The sample lists approximately 2,200,000 clones, 90% to 95% occurring once. Details on this clone: Other DNA sequences in the same sample also yield this CDR3.

V gave up 0 bases and J gave up 3 bases, with 6 bases separating them. Germline V gene sequence: CDR1 MNHEY, CDR2 SMNVEV (reference sequence). The CDR3 extends over 13 amino acids. Material: naive CD8+ T cells from PBMCs. The receptor comes from a man aged 18-30 years in good health. Some clones in this sample may be carry-over from other donors' samples. This chain joins TRBV27 and TRBJ2-7; D ambiguous. In DNA form, the CDR3 reads TGTGCCAGCAGTTTATCCACTAACTACGAGCAGTACTTC. Translating gives CASSLSTNYEQYF.